This TCR beta chain is drawn from a study of early T cells in non-severe SARS-CoV-2 infection. Across the study: The sequenced material was bulk RNA from unsorted whole blood, and its chains were unpaired. Overall study findings and caveats: Sequences matched to VDJdb favored anti-spike CD8 responses, while private and CD4 specificities were missed.

As part of library construction, unique molecular identifiers were attached to individual cDNA molecules. Each CDR3 protein is one row after TCRdb ran MiXCR on the 5' RACE reads. The sample contains 35,000 to 55,000 distinct CDR3 sequences, around 10% of which appear only once. CDR1 and CDR2 (germline): MDHEN, SYDVKM. CDR3 length equals 14 residues. The V end was cut by 3 bases, the J end by 3 bases, with 11 bases between. This clonotype was found a few times. The antigen is not known. Sequencing input: whole blood. The TCR sequence derives from an adult who was a healthcare worker with PCR-confirmed SARS-CoV-2 infection or an uninfected control (not recorded which). The genes are TRBV28 and TRBJ1-1, with D unclear. The CDR3 here is CASSLGRKDTEAFF. In DNA form, the CDR3 reads TGTGCCAGCAGTTTGGGCAGGAAGGACACTGAAGCTTTCTTT. Filled out from reference TRBV28 and TRBJ1-1, the complete variable domain reads DVKVTQSSRYLVKRTGEKVFLECVQDMDHENMFWYRQDPGLGLRLIYFSYDVKMKEKGDIPEGYSVSREKKERFSLILESASTNQTSMYLCASSLGRKDTEAFFGQGTRLTVV.